This T cell receptor (beta chain) originates from a study of T cells in Graves' hyperthyroidism and ophthalmopathy. Turning to the study itself: Peripheral blood was drawn at first diagnosis, prior to all treatment.

Uncontrolled infections, other autoimmune diseases, pregnancy or lactation led to exclusion of patients. CDR3 length: 15 amino acids. CDR1 SGHTA and CDR2 FQGNSA come from the germline V gene. The J segment lost 7 bases and the V segment lost 7 bases, leaving 10 bases of the junction unmatched. This clonotype was seen ten or more times. Amplified TCR beta CDR3 regions came from RNA transcripts. First-round RT-PCR of the TCR CDR3 relied on the HTBI primer set. Each CDR3 protein gets one entry after TCRdb re-called the multiplex PCR reads with MiXCR. This table holds under 300,000 distinct CDR3 sequences, approximately 21% found once.

This sequence was found in a young man with Graves' ophthalmopathy. The genes are TRBV7-2 and TRBJ2-1; 10 bases map to TRBD2. The sample taken for sequencing was blood. The CDR3 spells CASNLAGALSNEQFF. The CDR3 bases are TGTGCCAGCAACCTAGCGGGAGCCCTCTCAAATGAGCAGTTCTTC.